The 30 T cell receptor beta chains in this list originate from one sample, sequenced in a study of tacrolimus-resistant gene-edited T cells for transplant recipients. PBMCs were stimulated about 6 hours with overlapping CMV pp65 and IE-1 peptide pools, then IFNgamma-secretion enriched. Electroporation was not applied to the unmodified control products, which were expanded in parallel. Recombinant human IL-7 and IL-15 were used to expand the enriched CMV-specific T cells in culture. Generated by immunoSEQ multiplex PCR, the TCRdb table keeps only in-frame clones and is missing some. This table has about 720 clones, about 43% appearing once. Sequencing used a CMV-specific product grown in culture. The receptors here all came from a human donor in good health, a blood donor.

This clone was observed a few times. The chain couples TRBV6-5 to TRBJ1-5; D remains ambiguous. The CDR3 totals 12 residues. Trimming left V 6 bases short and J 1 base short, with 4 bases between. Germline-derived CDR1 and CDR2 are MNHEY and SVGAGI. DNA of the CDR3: TGTGCCAGCAGGGACAGCAATCAGCCCCAGCATTTT. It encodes CASRDSNQPQHF.

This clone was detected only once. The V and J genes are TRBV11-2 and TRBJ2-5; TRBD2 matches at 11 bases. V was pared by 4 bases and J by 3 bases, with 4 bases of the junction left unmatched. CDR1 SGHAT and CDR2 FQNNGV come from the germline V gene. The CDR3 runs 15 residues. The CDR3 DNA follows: TGTGCCAGCAGCTCACCGGGACTAGCGGAAGAGACCCAGTACTTC. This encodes CASSSPGLAEETQYF.

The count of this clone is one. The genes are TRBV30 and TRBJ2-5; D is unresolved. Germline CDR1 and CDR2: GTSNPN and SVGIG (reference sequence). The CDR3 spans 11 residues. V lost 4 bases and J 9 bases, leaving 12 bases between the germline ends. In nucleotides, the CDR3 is TGTGCCTGGAAGTACGAAGGGTCCCAGTACTTC. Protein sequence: CAWKYEGSQYF.

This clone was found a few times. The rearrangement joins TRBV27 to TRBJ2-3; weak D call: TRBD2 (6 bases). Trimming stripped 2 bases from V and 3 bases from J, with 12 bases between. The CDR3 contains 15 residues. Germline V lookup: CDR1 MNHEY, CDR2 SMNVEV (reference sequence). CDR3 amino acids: CASSLAPGLTDTQYF. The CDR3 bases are TGTGCCAGCAGTTTAGCCCCTGGACTAACAGATACGCAGTATTTT.

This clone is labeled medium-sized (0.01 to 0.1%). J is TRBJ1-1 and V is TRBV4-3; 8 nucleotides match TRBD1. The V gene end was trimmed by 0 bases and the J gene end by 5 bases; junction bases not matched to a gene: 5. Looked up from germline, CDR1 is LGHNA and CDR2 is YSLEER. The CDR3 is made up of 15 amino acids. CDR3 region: CASSQDRDRPTEAFF. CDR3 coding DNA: TGCGCCAGCAGCCAAGATCGGGACAGGCCTACTGAAGCTTTCTTT.

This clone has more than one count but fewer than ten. CDR3 DNA sequence: TGTGCCAGCAGCCGGCAGGGACAGCCTAATGAAAAACTGTTTTTT. This sequence encodes CASSRQGQPNEKLFF. This rearrangement joins TRBV11-2 to TRBJ1-4; 7 nucleotides align to TRBD1. The germline gives CDR1 SGHAT, CDR2 FQNNGV. V was clipped by 5 bases and J by 3 bases; unmatched bases: 6. CDR3 length: 15 residues.

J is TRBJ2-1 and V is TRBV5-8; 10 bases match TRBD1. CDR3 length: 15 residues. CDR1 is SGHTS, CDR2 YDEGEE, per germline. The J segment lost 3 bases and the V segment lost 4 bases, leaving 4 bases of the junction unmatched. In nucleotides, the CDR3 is TGTGCCAGCAGCGCCGACAGGGGGCTCTACAATGAGCAGTTCTTC. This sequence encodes CASSADRGLYNEQFF.

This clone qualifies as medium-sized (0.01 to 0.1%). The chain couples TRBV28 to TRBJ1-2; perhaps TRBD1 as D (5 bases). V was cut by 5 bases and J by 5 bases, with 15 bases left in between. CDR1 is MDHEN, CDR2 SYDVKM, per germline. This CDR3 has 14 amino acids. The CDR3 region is CASSPLDGGYGYTF. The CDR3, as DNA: TGTGCCAGCAGTCCCCTCGATGGGGGATATGGCTACACCTTC.

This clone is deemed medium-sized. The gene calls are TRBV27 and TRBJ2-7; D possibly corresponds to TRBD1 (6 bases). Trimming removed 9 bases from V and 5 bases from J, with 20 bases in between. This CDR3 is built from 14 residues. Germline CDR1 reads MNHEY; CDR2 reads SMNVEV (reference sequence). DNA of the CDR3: TGTGCCAGTGGGGGCCAGGGGACATTGAACGAGCAGTACTTC. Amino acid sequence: CASGGQGTLNEQYF.

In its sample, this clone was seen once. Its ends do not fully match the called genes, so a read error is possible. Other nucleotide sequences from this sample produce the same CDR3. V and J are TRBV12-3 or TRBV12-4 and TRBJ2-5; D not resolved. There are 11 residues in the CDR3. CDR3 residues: CASSYQETQYF. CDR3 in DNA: TGTGCCAGCAGTTACCAGGAGACCCAGTACTTC.

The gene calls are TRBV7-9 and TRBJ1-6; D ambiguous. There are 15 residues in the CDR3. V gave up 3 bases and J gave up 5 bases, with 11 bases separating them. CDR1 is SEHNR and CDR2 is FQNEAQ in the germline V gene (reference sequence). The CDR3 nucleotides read TGTGCCAGCAGCTTGATGCCTAGCGATAATTCACCCCTCCACTTT. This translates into CASSLMPSDNSPLHF.

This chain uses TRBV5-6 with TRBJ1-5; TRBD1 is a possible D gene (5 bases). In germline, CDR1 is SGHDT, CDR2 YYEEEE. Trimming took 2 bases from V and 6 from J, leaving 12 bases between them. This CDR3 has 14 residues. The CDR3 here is CASSFWGVGQPQHF. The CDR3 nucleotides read TGTGCCAGCAGCTTTTGGGGGGTGGGTCAGCCCCAGCATTTT.

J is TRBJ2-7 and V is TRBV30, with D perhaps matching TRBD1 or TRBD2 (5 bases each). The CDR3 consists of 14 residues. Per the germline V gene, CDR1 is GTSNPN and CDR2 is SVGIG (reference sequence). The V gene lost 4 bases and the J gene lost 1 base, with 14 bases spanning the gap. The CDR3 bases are TGTGCCTGGACCAGGGAGTGGGGGTCCTACGAGCAGTACTTC. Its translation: CAWTREWGSYEQYF.

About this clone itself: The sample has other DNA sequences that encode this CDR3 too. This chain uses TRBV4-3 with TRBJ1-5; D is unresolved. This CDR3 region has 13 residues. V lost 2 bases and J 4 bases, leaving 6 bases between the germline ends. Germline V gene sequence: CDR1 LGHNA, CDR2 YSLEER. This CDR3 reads CASSQQLNQPQHF. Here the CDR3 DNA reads TGCGCCAGCAGCCAACAACTAAATCAGCCCCAGCATTTT.

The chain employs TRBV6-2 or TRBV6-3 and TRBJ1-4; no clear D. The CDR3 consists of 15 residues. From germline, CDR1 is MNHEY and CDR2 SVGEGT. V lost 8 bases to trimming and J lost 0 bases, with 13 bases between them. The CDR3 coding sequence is TGTGCCAGCGGCCCAGCGGCAGCAACTAATGAAAAACTGTTTTTT. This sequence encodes CASGPAAATNEKLFF.

The CDR3 spells CASSPRTGGTNYGYTF. CDR3 DNA sequence: TGCGCCAGCAGTCCAAGGACAGGGGGAACTAACTATGGCTACACCTTC. This chain uses TRBV5-1 with TRBJ1-2, with TRBD1 matching 10 bases. V shed 5 bases, J shed 0 bases, and the junction held 7 bases outside the gene matches. CDR1 and CDR2 (germline): SGHRS, YFSETQ. This CDR3 comprises 16 residues.

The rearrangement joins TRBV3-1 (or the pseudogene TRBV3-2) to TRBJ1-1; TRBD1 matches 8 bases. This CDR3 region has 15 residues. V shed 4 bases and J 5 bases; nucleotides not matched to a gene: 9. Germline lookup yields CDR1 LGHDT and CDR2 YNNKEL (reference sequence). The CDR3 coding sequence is TGTGCCAGCAGCCCAGGACAGGGAAGTGTTACTGAAGCTTTCTTT. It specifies CASSPGQGSVTEAFF.

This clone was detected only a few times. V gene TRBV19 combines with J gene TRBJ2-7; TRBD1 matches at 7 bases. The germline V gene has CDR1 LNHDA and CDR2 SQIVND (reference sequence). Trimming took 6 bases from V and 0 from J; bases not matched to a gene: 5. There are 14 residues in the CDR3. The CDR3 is CASSLRQGSYEQYF. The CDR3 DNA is TGTGCCAGTAGCCTACGACAGGGCTCCTACGAGCAGTACTTC.

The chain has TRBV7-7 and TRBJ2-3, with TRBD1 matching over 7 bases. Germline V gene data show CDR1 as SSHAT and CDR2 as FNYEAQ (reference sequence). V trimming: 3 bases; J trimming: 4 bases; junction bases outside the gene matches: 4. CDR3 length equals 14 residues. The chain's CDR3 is CASSFGQGADTQYF. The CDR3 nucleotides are TGTGCCAGCAGCTTTGGGCAGGGGGCAGATACGCAGTATTTT.

Written as DNA, the CDR3 is TGCGCCAGCGGACGTAACGAGCAGTACTTC. Protein sequence: CASGRNEQYF. This chain links TRBV5-1 with TRBJ2-7; D remains unclear. The CDR3 is made up of 10 amino acids. The germline V gene has CDR1 SGHRS and CDR2 YFSETQ. The ends were cut back, 7 bases at V and 5 bases at J, with 7 bases in the middle. Together with reference TRBV5-1 and TRBJ2-7, the CDR3 gives the full variable domain: KAGVTQTPRYLIKTRGQQVTLSCSPISGHRSVSWYQQTPGQGLQFLFEYFSETQRNKGNFPGRFSGRQFSNSRSEMNVSTLELGDSALYLCASGRNEQYFGPGTRLTVT.

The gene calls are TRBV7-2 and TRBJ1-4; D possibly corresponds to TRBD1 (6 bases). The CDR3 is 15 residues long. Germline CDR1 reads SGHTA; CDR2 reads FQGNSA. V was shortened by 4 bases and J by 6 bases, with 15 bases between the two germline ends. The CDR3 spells CASSSHRAVDEKLFF. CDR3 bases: TGTGCCAGCAGCTCCCACAGGGCCGTGGATGAAAAACTGTTTTTT. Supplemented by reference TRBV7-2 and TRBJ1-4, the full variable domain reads GAGVSQSPSNKVTEKGKDVELRCDPISGHTALYWYRQSLGQGLEFLIYFQGNSAPDKSGLPSDRFSAERTGGSVSTLTIQRTQQEDSAVYLCASSSHRAVDEKLFFGSGTQLSVL.

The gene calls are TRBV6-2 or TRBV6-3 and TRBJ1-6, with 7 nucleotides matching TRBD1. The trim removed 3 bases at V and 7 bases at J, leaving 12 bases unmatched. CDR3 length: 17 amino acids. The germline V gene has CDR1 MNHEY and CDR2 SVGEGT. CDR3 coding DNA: TGTGCCAGCAGTTATCTCCGAGGGGGCGCGGAGAATTCACCCCTCCACTTT. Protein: CASSYLRGGAENSPLHF.

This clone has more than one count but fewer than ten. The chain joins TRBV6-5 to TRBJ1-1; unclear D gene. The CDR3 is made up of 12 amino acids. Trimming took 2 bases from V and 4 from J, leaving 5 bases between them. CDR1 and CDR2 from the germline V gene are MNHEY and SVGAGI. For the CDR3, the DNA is TGTGCCAGCAGTTACGGAGGCACTGAAGCTTTCTTT. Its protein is CASSYGGTEAFF.

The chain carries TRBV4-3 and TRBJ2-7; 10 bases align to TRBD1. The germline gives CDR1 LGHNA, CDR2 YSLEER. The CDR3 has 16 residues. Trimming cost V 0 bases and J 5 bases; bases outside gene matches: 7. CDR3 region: CASSQDSRQGAHEQYF. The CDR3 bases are TGCGCCAGCAGCCAAGATTCCCGACAGGGGGCGCACGAGCAGTACTTC.

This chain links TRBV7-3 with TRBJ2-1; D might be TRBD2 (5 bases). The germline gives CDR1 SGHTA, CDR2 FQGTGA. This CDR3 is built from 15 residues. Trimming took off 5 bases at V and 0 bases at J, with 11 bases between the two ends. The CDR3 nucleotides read TGTGCCAGCAGCCCCGGGGAAGCCTCCTACAATGAGCAGTTCTTC. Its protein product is CASSPGEASYNEQFF.

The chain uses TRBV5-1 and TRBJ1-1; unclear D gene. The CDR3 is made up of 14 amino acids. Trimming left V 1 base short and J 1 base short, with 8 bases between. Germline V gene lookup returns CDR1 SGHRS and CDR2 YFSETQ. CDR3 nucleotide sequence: TGCGCCAGCAGCTTGTACATGGAGAACACTGAAGCTTTCTTT. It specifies CASSLYMENTEAFF.

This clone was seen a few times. The CDR3 bases are TGTGCCAGCAGCTTAGGAACAGATACGCAGTATTTT. It yields the protein CASSLGTDTQYF. The chain employs TRBV7-3 and TRBJ2-3, with D hard to call. Trimming pared 2 bases from V and 3 bases from J, leaving 3 bases between. Germline V gene lookup returns CDR1 SGHTA and CDR2 FQGTGA. The CDR3 sequence is 12 residues long.

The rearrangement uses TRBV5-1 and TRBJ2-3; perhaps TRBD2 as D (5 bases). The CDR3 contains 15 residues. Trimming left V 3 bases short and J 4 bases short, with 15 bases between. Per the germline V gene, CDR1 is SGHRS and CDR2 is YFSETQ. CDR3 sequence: CASSSQTGVADTQYF. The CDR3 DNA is TGCGCCAGCAGCTCCCAGACCGGGGTAGCAGATACGCAGTATTTT.

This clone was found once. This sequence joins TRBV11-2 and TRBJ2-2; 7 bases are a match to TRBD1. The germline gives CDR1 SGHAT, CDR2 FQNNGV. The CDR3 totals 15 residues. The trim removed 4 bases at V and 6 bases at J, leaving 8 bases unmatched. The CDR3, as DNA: TGTGCCAGCAGCTACCCCGGGACAGCGCCCGGGGAGCTGTTTTTT. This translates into CASSYPGTAPGELFF.

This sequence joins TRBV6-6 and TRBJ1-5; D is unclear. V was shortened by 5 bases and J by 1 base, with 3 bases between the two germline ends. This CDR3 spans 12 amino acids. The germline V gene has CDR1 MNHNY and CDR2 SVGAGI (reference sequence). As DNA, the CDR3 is TGTGCCAGCAGTGCCAGCAATCAGCCCCAGCATTTT. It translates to CASSASNQPQHF.